The 19 T cell receptor beta chains given below trace back to one sample, sequenced in a study of blood T cell repertoires in COVID-19. Repertoires were generated with immunoSEQ multiplex PCR, while TCRdb's copy carries only in-frame clones and drops some. The table includes 58,000 or so clones, around 76% detected once. Sequences were obtained from peripheral blood. The receptors here all came from a human donor in a cohort sampled during active COVID-19.

CDR3 sequence (DNA): TGCGCCAGCAGCTCAACAGGGGGCTCCTACGAGCAGTACTTC. Its protein product is CASSSTGGSYEQYF. The chain joins TRBV5-1 to TRBJ2-7, with TRBD1 matching over 8 bases. The V and J ends lost 3 bases and 0 bases, in that order; junction bases with no gene match: 2. The CDR3 is made up of 14 amino acids. Germline assignment: CDR1 SGHRS and CDR2 YFSETQ. Combining the CDR3 with reference TRBV5-1 and TRBJ2-7 gives the whole variable domain KAGVTQTPRYLIKTRGQQVTLSCSPISGHRSVSWYQQTPGQGLQFLFEYFSETQRNKGNFPGRFSGRQFSNSRSEMNVSTLELGDSALYLCASSSTGGSYEQYFGPGTRLTVT.

This chain links TRBV5-1 with TRBJ2-1; 10 nucleotides align to TRBD2. With 1 base clipped from V and 12 bases from J, the junction kept 19 bases outside the gene matches. CDR1 and CDR2 from the germline V gene are SGHRS and YFSETQ. The CDR3 sequence is 18 residues long. In nucleotides, the CDR3 is TGCGCCAGCAGCTTGCCTAGCGGGAGTGGTCGAGTGAGTGTGGTGCAGTTCTTC. Its protein is CASSLPSGSGRVSVVQFF.

This chain links TRBV5-1 with TRBJ1-1; 8 bases match TRBD1. The V gene's germline CDR1 is SGHRS and CDR2 YFSETQ. With V trimmed by 4 bases and J by 0 bases, 2 bases remained unmatched. CDR3 length: 14 amino acids. CDR3 in DNA: TGCGCCAGCAGCAGGGACAGGATGAACACTGAAGCTTTCTTT. It yields the protein CASSRDRMNTEAFF. The full variable domain, its missing parts supplied by reference TRBV5-1 and TRBJ1-1, is KAGVTQTPRYLIKTRGQQVTLSCSPISGHRSVSWYQQTPGQGLQFLFEYFSETQRNKGNFPGRFSGRQFSNSRSEMNVSTLELGDSALYLCASSRDRMNTEAFFGQGTRLTVV.

The chain recombines TRBV19 with TRBJ2-1, with 8 bases lining up with TRBD2. Germline V gene lookup returns CDR1 LNHDA and CDR2 SQIVND (reference sequence). V was clipped by 6 bases and J by 0 bases; unmatched bases: 1. CDR3 length: 14 amino acids. The CDR3 is CASSAGGSYNEQFF. For the CDR3, the DNA is TGTGCCAGTAGCGCGGGGGGCTCCTACAATGAGCAGTTCTTC. Based on the CDR3 plus reference TRBV19 and TRBJ2-1, the full variable domain is DGGITQSPKYLFRKEGQNVTLSCEQNLNHDAMYWYRQDPGQGLRLIYYSQIVNDFQKGDIAEGYSVSREKKESFPLTVTSAQKNPTAFYLCASSAGGSYNEQFFGPGTRLTVL.

This clone has a handful of counts. The chain uses TRBV6-6 and TRBJ2-7; TRBD1 matches 10 bases. The CDR3 spans 15 residues. After removal of 0 bases from V and 6 bases from J, the junction contained 5 bases not matched to a gene. CDR1 is MNHNY and CDR2 is SVGAGI in the germline V gene (reference sequence). CDR3: CASSYSGTGVGEQYF. As DNA, the CDR3 is TGTGCCAGCAGTTACTCTGGGACAGGGGTGGGCGAGCAGTACTTC.

The rearrangement joins TRBV6-5 to TRBJ2-7, with 8 bases matching TRBD2. Germline values: CDR1 MNHEY, CDR2 SVGAGI. CDR3 size: 15 residues. With 8 bases clipped from V and 1 base from J, the junction kept 10 bases outside the gene matches. CDR3 protein: CASHPASGRSYEQYF. In nucleotides, the CDR3 is TGTGCCAGCCACCCCGCCAGCGGGAGATCCTACGAGCAGTACTTC.

This clone was counted only a few times. This rearrangement joins TRBV12-2 to TRBJ1-1; the table's D call TRBD1 went unverified against the DNA. TRBV12-2 is labeled a pseudogene. The CDR3 is 15 amino acids. The DNA for the CDR3 is TGTGCAAGGGAGGGGACAGGGTTAATGAACACTGAAGCTTTCTTT. This codes for CAREGTGLMNTEAFF.

The genes are TRBV11-2 and TRBJ2-7; the match to TRBD1 covers 7 bases. The trim removed 5 bases at V and 2 bases at J, leaving 12 bases unmatched. Per germline, CDR1 SGHAT and CDR2 FQNNGV. This CDR3 has 16 residues. As DNA, the CDR3 is TGTGCCAGCAGCGCTAGCAGCCGGGACAGACCCTACGAGCAGTACTTC. As protein: CASSASSRDRPYEQYF.

The J gene is TRBJ2-1, the V gene TRBV20-1; 10 bases match TRBD1. This CDR3 is 15 amino acids long. V trimming: 4 bases; J trimming: 7 bases; junction bases outside the gene matches: 10. Looked up from germline, CDR1 is DFQATT and CDR2 is SNEGSKA (reference sequence). The CDR3 loop reads CSAIETGGAGNEQFF. CDR3 DNA sequence: TGCAGTGCTATTGAGACAGGGGGCGCGGGGAATGAGCAGTTCTTC.

V and J are TRBV29-1 and TRBJ1-3, with D unclear. The germline V and J ends were trimmed by 7 bases and 0 bases, with 10 bases remaining between them. This CDR3 is 13 amino acids long. CDR1 SQVTM and CDR2 ANQGSEA come from the germline V gene. In nucleotides, the CDR3 is TGCAGCGCCTCACAGAGCTCTGGAAACACCATATATTTT. This sequence encodes CSASQSSGNTIYF.

V gene TRBV20-1 combines with J gene TRBJ2-7; no definite D call. The CDR3 loop spans 11 amino acids. Per the germline V gene, CDR1 is DFQATT and CDR2 is SNEGSKA (reference sequence). Deletions cut 2 bases from V and 2 bases from J, with 4 bases between. CDR3 bases: TGCAGTGCTAGACCAACCTACGAGCAGTACTTC. Translated, it gives CSARPTYEQYF.

This clone has just a few counts. The DNA of the CDR3 is TGCAGTGCCCGTTCACAGTGGGCCCTCCACTTT. Translating gives CSARSQWALHF. The chain couples TRBV20-1 to TRBJ1-6; no definite D call. Germline values: CDR1 DFQATT, CDR2 SNEGSKA (reference sequence). Deletions cut 6 bases from V and 14 bases from J, with 14 bases between. The CDR3 covers 11 residues.

The rearrangement joins TRBV3-1 (or the pseudogene TRBV3-2) to TRBJ2-7, with 10 bases that match TRBD2. The V and J ends lost 2 bases and 4 bases, in that order; junction bases with no gene match: 8. Germline assignment: CDR1 LGHDT and CDR2 YNNKEL (reference sequence). The CDR3 totals 16 residues. The CDR3 loop reads CASSQTGLAGAYEQYF. The CDR3, as DNA: TGTGCCAGCAGCCAAACGGGCCTAGCGGGAGCATACGAGCAGTACTTC.

The chain couples TRBV5-1 to TRBJ2-7; tentatively, D is TRBD2 (6 bases). V lost 0 bases and J 3 bases, leaving 10 bases between the germline ends. The CDR3 consists of 14 residues. Germline-derived CDR1 and CDR2 are SGHRS and YFSETQ. The CDR3 DNA is TGCGCCAGCAGCTTGGAGGAGGGCCGCTACGAGCAGTACTTC. This sequence encodes CASSLEEGRYEQYF. Looking up the rest from reference TRBV5-1 and TRBJ2-7 gives the full variable domain: KAGVTQTPRYLIKTRGQQVTLSCSPISGHRSVSWYQQTPGQGLQFLFEYFSETQRNKGNFPGRFSGRQFSNSRSEMNVSTLELGDSALYLCASSLEEGRYEQYFGPGTRLTVT.

This rearrangement joins TRBV2 to TRBJ1-5; D call uncertain. Looked up from germline, CDR1 is SNHLY and CDR2 is FYNNEI. This CDR3 is 14 amino acids long. Trimming took 4 bases from V and 3 from J, leaving 10 bases between them. The CDR3: CASSVKAPNQPQHF. The CDR3 DNA sequence: TGTGCCAGCAGTGTTAAAGCCCCCAATCAGCCCCAGCATTTT.

This chain joins TRBV27 and TRBJ2-7; 11 bases agree with TRBD1. The junction had 6 bases not matched to a gene; V was cut back by 5 bases and J by 3 bases. This CDR3 contains 15 residues. Germline V gene lookup returns CDR1 MNHEY and CDR2 SMNVEV (reference sequence). The CDR3 DNA reads TGTGCCAGCAGTCGGGGGGGGACAGGGGGCTACGAGCAGTACTTC. Protein product: CASSRGGTGGYEQYF.

The genes are TRBV28 and TRBJ1-2; possibly TRBD1 for D (5 bases). Germline V gene lookup returns CDR1 MDHEN and CDR2 SYDVKM. The CDR3 is 16 amino acids. Trimming stripped 3 bases from V and 6 bases from J, with 20 bases between. The CDR3 DNA is TGTGCCAGCAGTTTTTCACGTGTGCAGGGTACGAATGGCTACACCTTC. It specifies CASSFSRVQGTNGYTF.

This clone was seen ten or more times. The chain combines TRBV27 with TRBJ2-1, with D perhaps TRBD1 (5 bases). This CDR3 spans 14 amino acids. Trimming took 3 bases from V and 8 from J, leaving 14 bases between them. The germline V gene encodes CDR1 MNHEY and CDR2 SMNVEV (reference sequence). CDR3 DNA sequence: TGTGCCAGCAGTTTGTCAGACAGTTTTGATGAGCAGTTCTTC. Its protein product is CASSLSDSFDEQFF.

CDR3 DNA: TGTGCCAGCAGCCCCAACAGACCTGAAGCTTTCTTT. Its translation: CASSPNRPEAFF. The V and J genes are TRBV11-2 and TRBJ1-1; D not certain. V lost 5 bases and J 6 bases, leaving 10 bases between the germline ends. Germline values: CDR1 SGHAT, CDR2 FQNNGV. CDR3 length: 12 residues.